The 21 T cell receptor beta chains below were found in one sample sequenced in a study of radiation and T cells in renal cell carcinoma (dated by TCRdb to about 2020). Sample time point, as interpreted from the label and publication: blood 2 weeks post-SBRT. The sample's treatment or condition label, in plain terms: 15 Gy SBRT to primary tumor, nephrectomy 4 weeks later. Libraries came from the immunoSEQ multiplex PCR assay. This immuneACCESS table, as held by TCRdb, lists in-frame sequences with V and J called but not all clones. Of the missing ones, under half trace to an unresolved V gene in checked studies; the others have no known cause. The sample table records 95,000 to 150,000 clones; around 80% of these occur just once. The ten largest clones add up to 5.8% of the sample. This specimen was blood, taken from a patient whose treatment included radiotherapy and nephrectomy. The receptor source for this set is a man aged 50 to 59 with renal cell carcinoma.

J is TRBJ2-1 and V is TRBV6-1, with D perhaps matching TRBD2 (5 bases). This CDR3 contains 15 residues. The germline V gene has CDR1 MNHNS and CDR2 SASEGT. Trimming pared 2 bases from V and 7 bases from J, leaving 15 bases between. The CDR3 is CASSEIERAWNEQFF. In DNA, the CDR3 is TGTGCCAGCAGTGAAATTGAGAGGGCTTGGAATGAGCAGTTCTTC.

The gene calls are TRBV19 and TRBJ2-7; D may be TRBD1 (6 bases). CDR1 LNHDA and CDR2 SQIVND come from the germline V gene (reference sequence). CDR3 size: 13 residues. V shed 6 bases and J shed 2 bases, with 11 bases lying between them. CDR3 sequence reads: CASSRGFAYEQYF. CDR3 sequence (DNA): TGTGCCAGTAGCAGGGGCTTCGCCTACGAGCAGTACTTC.

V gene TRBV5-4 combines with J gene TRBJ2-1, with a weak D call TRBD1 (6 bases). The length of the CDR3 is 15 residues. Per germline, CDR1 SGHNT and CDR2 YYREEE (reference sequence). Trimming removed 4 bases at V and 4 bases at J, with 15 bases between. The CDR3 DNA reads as TGTGCCAGCAGCGGTTCAACAGGGACGTACAATGAGCAGTTCTTC. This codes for CASSGSTGTYNEQFF.

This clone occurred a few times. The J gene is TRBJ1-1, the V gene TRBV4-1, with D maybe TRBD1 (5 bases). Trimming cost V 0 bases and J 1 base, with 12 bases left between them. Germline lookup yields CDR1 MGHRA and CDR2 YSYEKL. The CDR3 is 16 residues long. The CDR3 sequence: CASSQEVWGGNTEAFF. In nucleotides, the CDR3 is TGCGCCAGCAGCCAAGAAGTCTGGGGCGGGAACACTGAAGCTTTCTTT.

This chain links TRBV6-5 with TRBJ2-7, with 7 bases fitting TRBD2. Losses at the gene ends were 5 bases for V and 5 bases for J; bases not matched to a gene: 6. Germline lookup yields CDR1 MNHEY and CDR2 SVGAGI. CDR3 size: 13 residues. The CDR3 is CASSKPGLNEQYF. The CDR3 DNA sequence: TGTGCCAGCAGTAAACCGGGACTAAACGAGCAGTACTTC.

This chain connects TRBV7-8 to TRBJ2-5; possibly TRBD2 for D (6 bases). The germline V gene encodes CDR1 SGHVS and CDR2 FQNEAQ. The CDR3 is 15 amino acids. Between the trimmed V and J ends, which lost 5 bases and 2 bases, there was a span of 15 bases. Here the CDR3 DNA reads TGTGCCAGCAGCGCCGAGCGGGTCCCACAAGAGACCCAGTACTTC. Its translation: CASSAERVPQETQYF.

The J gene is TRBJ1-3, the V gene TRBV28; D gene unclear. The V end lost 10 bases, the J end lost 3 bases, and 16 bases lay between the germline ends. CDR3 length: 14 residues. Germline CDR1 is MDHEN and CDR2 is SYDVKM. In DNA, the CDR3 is TGTGCCACCATTAAAGCGGTGGATGGAAACACCATATATTTT. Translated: CATIKAVDGNTIYF.

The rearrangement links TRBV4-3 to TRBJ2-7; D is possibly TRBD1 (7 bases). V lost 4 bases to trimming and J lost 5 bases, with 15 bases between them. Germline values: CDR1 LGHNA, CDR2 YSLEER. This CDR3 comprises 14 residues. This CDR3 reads CASSLLTGEDEQYF. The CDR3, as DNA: TGCGCCAGCAGCCTCCTCACAGGGGAGGACGAGCAGTACTTC.

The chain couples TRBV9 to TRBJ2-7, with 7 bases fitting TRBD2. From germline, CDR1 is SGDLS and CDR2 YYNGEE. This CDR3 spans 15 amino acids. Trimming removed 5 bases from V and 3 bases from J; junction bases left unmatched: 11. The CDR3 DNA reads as TGTGCCAGCAGTCCGAGCGGGATGGCGTTCTACGAGCAGTACTTC. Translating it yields CASSPSGMAFYEQYF.

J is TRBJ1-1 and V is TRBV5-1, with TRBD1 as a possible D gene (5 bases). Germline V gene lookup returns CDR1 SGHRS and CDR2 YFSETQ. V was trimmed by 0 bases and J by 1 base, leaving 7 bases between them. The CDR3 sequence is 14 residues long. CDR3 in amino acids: CASSLAQGNTEAFF. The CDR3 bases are TGCGCCAGCAGCTTGGCGCAGGGGAACACTGAAGCTTTCTTT.

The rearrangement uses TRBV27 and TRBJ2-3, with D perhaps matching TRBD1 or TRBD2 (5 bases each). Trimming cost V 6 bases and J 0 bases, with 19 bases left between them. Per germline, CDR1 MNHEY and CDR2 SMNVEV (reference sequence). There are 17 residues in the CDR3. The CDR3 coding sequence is TGTGCCAGCAGCCGAGGGGCAGGAGCTACTAGCACAGATACGCAGTATTTT. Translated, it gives CASSRGAGATSTDTQYF.

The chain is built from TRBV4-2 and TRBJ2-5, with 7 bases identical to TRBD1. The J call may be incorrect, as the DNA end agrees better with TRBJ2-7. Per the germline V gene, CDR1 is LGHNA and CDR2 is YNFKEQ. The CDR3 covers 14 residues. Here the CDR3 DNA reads TGTGCCAGCAGCCATAGGACAGGACTCTACGAGCAGTACTTC. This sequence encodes CASSHRTGLYEQYF.

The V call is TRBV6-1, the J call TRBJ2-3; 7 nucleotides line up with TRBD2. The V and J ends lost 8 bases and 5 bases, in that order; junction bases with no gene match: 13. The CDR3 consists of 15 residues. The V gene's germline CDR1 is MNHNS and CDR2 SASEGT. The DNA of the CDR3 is TGTGCCAGCGCAGGTGGGGCGGGAGTGGGAGATACGCAGTATTTT. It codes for CASAGGAGVGDTQYF.

DNA of the CDR3: TGTGCCAGCAGCCTCCGGGACAGGGGATCAGAGACCCAGTACTTC. It is translated as CASSLRDRGSETQYF. The chain uses TRBV5-4 and TRBJ2-5; 10 bases map to TRBD1. V dropped 4 bases and J dropped 4; count of bases not matched to a gene: 7. There are 15 residues in the CDR3. Germline V CDR1 and CDR2: SGHNT, YYREEE (reference sequence).

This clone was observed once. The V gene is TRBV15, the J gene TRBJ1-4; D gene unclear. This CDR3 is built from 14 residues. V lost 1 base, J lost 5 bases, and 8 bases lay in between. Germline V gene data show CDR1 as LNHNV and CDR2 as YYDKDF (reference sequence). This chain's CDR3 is CATSRVVGNEKLFF. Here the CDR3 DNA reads TGTGCCACCAGCAGAGTAGTAGGGAATGAAAAACTGTTTTTT.

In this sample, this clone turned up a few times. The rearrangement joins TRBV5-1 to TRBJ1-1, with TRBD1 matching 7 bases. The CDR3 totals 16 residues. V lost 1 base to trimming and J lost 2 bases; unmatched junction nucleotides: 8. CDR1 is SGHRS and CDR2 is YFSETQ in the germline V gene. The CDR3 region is CASSLITGAFNTEAFF. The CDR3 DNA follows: TGCGCCAGCAGCTTGATCACAGGGGCCTTTAACACTGAAGCTTTCTTT.

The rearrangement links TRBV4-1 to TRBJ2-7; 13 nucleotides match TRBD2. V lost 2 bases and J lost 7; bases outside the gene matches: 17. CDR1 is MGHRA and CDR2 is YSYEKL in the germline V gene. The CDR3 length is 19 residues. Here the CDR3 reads CASSQHGTSGAPKNWEQYF. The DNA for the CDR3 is TGCGCCAGCAGCCAACACGGGACTAGCGGGGCCCCAAAGAATTGGGAGCAGTACTTC.

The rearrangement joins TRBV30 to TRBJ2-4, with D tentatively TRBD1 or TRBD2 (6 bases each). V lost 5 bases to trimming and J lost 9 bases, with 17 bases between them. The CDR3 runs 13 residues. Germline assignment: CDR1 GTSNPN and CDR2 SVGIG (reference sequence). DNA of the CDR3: TGTGCCTGGGGACAGAACTTCGGGGGCATTCAGTACTTC. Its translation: CAWGQNFGGIQYF.

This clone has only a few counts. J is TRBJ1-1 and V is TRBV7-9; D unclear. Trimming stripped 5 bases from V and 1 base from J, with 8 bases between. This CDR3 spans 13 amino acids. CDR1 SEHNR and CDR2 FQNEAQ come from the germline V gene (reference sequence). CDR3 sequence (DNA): TGTGCCAGCAGCCGTGTGGAGAACACTGAAGCTTTCTTT. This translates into CASSRVENTEAFF.

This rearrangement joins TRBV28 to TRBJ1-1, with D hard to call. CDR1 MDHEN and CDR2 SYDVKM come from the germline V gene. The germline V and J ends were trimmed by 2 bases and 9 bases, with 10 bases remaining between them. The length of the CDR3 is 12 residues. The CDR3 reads CASSLVGRKAFF. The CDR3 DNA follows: TGTGCCAGCAGTTTAGTGGGAAGGAAAGCTTTCTTT.

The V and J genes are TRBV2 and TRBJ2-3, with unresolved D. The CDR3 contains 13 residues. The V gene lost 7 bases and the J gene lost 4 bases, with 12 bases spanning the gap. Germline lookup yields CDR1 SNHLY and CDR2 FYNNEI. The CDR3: CASILRWADTQYF. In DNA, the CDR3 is TGTGCCAGCATCCTCAGGTGGGCAGATACGCAGTATTTT.